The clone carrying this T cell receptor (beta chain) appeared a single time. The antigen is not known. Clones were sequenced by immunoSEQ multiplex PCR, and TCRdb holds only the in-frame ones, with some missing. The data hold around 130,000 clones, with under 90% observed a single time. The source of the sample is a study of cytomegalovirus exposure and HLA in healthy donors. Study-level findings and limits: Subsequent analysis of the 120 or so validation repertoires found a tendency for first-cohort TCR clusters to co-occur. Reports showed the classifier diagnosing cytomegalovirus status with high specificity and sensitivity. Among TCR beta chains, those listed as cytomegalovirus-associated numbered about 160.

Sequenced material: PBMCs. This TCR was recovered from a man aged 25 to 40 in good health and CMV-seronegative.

The CDR3: CASSLGWNRGAYNEQFF. The CDR3 bases are TGTGCCAGCAGCTTAGGTTGGAACAGGGGGGCCTACAATGAGCAGTTCTTC. The genes are TRBV7-2 and TRBJ2-1, with TRBD1 matching over 8 bases. The CDR3 consists of 17 residues. Unmatched junction bases numbered 7, after V lost 1 base and J lost 2 bases. From germline, CDR1 is SGHTA and CDR2 FQGNSA.